Described below is a single T cell receptor (beta chain) sequence and its context. What it binds is not known. These data originate in a study of T-cell memory formation after mild COVID-19. On the study more broadly: Among the donors, TCR clusters were largely specific to each donor.

TCRdb reprocessed the 5' RACE reads with MiXCR, giving one entry per CDR3 protein. The profile shows approximately 450,000 distinct CDR3 sequences, about 20% of them singletons. The junction had 5 bases not matched to a gene; V was cut back by 1 base and J by 4 bases. CDR1 is SGHVS and CDR2 is FQNEAQ in the germline V gene. The length of the CDR3 is 18 residues. Study conclusions and caveats: The study detected some responding clones in pre-infection memory, suggesting cross-reactive memory joined.

The sequence was collected from an adult woman who had mild COVID-19 (a few samples of this study predate the infection). Cell type and time point are not known. The source material was PBMCs or a T cell subset sorted from them (not recorded which). The gene calls are TRBV7-8 and TRBJ2-1, with 15 bases lining up with TRBD2. The CDR3 spells CASSLGTSGGAVYNEQFF. The CDR3 region has the DNA TGTGCCAGCAGCTTAGGGACTAGCGGGGGGGCCGTTTACAATGAGCAGTTCTTC.